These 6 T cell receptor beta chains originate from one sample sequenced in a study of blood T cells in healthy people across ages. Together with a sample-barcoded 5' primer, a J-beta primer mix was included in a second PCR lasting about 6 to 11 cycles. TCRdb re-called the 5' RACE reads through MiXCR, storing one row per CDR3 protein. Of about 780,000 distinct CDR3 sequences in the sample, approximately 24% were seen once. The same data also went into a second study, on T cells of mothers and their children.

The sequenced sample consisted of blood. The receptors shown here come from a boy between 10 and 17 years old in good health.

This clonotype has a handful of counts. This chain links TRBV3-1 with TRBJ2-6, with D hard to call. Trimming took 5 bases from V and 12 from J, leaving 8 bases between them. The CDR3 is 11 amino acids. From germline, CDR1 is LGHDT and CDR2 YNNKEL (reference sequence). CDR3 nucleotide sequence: TGTGCCAGCAGCTCCTCTTCCGTCCTGACTTTC. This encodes CASSSSSVLTF.

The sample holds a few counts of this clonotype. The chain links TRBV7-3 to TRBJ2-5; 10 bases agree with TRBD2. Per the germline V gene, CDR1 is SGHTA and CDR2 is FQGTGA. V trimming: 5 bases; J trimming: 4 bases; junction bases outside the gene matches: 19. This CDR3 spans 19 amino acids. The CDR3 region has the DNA TGTGCCAGCAGCCCTGGAGTTTGGCTAGCGGGGGCAGAGCCAGAGACCCAGTACTTC. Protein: CASSPGVWLAGAEPETQYF.

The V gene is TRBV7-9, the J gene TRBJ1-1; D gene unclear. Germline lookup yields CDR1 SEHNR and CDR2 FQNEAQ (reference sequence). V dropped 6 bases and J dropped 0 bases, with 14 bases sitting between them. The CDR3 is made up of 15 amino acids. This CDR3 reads CASRLNGFMNTEAFF. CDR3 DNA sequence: TGTGCCAGCAGATTAAACGGTTTCATGAACACTGAAGCTTTCTTT.

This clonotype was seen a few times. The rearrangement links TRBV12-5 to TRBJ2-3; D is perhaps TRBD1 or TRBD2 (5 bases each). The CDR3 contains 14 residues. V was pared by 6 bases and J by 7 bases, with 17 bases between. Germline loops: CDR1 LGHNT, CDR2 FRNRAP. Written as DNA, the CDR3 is TGTGCTAGTGGACTAGACAGCCAGCCATATACGCAGTATTTT. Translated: CASGLDSQPYTQYF.

CDR3 amino acids: CASSQDRQSLSLHF. Written as DNA, the CDR3 is TGTGCCAGCAGCCAAGATCGGCAGAGTCTGAGTCTCCACTTT. The J gene is TRBJ1-6, the V gene TRBV3-1; D unresolved. Looked up from germline, CDR1 is LGHDT and CDR2 is YNNKEL (reference sequence). The V end was cut by 0 bases, the J end by 16 bases, with 16 bases between. This CDR3 region has 14 residues.

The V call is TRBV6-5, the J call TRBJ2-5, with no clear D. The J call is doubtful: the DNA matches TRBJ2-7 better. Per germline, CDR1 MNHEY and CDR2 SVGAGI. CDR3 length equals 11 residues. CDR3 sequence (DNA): TGTGCCAGCAGTTACTCAAACGAGCAGTACTTC. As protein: CASSYSNEQYF.